Shown below are 6 T cell receptor beta chains from a single sample sequenced in a study of T cells in Graves' hyperthyroidism and ophthalmopathy. TCR beta CDR3 sequences were amplified from RNA transcripts. The primer set for the first-round RT-PCR of the TCR CDR3 was HTBI. TCRdb re-derived calls from the multiplex PCR reads in MiXCR, one entry per CDR3 protein. Of approximately 620,000 distinct CDR3 sequences in the sample, approximately 15% were seen once. Sequenced input: blood. The receptor set was obtained from a woman in her thirties with Graves' hyperthyroidism that later progressed to Graves' ophthalmopathy.

The chain has TRBV29-1 and TRBJ2-4; D gene unclear. Germline CDR1 reads SQVTM; CDR2 reads ANQGSEA. The CDR3 is made up of 13 amino acids. V gave up 3 bases and J gave up 0 bases, with 6 bases separating them. This chain's CDR3 is CSVEQEAKNIQYF. CDR3 sequence (DNA): TGCAGCGTTGAGCAAGAAGCCAAAAACATTCAGTACTTC.

This clonotype has at least ten counts. The chain links TRBV29-1 to TRBJ2-1; TRBD2 aligns across 11 bases. Germline-derived CDR1 and CDR2 are SQVTM and ANQGSEA. CDR3 length equals 14 residues. V lost 6 bases and J lost 6; bases outside the gene matches: 7. The CDR3: CSVSLAGDLNEQFF. CDR3 DNA sequence: TGCAGCGTCTCACTAGCGGGAGATCTCAATGAGCAGTTCTTC.

This clonotype has a count of ten or more. The chain carries TRBV7-2 and TRBJ2-7; 9 nucleotides align to TRBD1. The J segment lost 4 bases and the V segment lost 4 bases, leaving 8 bases of the junction unmatched. The CDR3 consists of 15 residues. Germline V gene lookup returns CDR1 SGHTA and CDR2 FQGNSA. The CDR3 spells CASSSYTDRGYEQYF. The CDR3 coding sequence is TGTGCCAGCAGCTCCTATACGGACAGGGGTTACGAGCAGTACTTC.

This clonotype has ten or more counts. The chain combines TRBV7-6 with TRBJ2-7; possible D gene TRBD2, 5 bases. The germline V gene encodes CDR1 SGHVS and CDR2 FNYEAQ. CDR3 size: 14 residues. The V gene lost 4 bases and the J gene lost 6 bases, with 16 bases spanning the gap. CDR3 amino acids: CASSSNELVSEQYF. CDR3 DNA sequence: TGTGCCAGCAGCTCTAATGAACTAGTAAGCGAGCAGTACTTC.

This clonotype was recorded at least ten times. The V call is TRBV12-5, the J call TRBJ1-1; no clear D. The CDR3 extends over 11 amino acids. Per the germline V gene, CDR1 is LGHNT and CDR2 is FRNRAP. Trimming removed 1 base from V and 8 bases from J, with 5 bases in between. The CDR3 sequence is CASGLAGEAFF. The CDR3 nucleotides are TGTGCTAGTGGTTTGGCCGGGGAAGCTTTCTTT.

This clonotype occurred many times. This sequence joins TRBV6-2 or TRBV6-3 and TRBJ2-1; D is undetermined. V gave up 5 bases and J gave up 1 base, with 15 bases separating them. Germline-derived CDR1 and CDR2 are MNHEY and SVGEGT. The length of the CDR3 is 16 residues. DNA of the CDR3: TGTGCCAGCAGTCCCCCCGCGTCGACGTCCTACAATGAGCAGTTCTTC. Protein sequence: CASSPPASTSYNEQFF.